Given below is one T cell receptor beta chain in context. V gave up 6 bases and J gave up 3 bases; unmatched junction bases: 8. Germline CDR1 reads MNHEY; CDR2 reads SMNVEV (reference sequence). The CDR3 consists of 14 residues. Original processing methods: Counts of nucleated cells, estimated from reference gene primer amplification, were obtained. Using immunoSEQ multiplex PCR, the repertoire was profiled, and TCRdb retains in-frame clones only, with some absent. V and J calls and clone size follow that table, whereas D and trimming were derived from the DNA. The sample records some 150,000 clones, about 88% being singletons. This record belongs to a study of blood T cell repertoires in COVID-19. About the research overall: T cells, B-cell-depleted T cells, or PBMCs supplied cDNA or gDNA.

The gene calls are TRBV27 and TRBJ2-7, with TRBD1 matching over 7 bases. Sequenced: peripheral blood. This TCR derives from a human donor with acute or convalescent COVID-19. The donor label of this sample is uncertain. The CDR3 coding sequence is TGTGCCAGCAGGGCGACAGGGTTGGGCTACGAGCAGTACTTC. It yields the protein CASRATGLGYEQYF.